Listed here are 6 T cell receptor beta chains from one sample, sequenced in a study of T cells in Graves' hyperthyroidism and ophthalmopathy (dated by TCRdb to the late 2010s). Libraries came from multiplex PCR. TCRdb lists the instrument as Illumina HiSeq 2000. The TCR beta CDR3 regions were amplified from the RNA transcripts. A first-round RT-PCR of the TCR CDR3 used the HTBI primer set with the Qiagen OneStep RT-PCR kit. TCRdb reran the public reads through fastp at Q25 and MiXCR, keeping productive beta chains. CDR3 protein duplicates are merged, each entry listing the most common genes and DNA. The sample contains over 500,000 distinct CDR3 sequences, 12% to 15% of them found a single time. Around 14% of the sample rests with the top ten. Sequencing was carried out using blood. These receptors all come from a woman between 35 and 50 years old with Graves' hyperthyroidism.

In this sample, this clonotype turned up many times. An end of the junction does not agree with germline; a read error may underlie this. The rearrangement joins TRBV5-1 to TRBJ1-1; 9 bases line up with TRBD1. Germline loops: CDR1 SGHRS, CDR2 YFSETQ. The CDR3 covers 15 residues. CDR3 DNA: TGTGCCAGCAGCTTCGGGACAGGGATGAACACTGAAGCTTTCTTT. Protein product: CASSFGTGMNTEAFF.

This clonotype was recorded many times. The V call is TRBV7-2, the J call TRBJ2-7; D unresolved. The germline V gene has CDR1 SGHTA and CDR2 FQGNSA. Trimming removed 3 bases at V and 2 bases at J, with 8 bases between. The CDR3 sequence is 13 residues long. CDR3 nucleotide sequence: TGTGCCAGCAGCTTTGGCGTCCCCTACGAGCAGTACTTC. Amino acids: CASSFGVPYEQYF. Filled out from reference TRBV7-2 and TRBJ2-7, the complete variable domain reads GAGVSQSPSNKVTEKGKDVELRCDPISGHTALYWYRQSLGQGLEFLIYFQGNSAPDKSGLPSDRFSAERTGGSVSTLTIQRTQQEDSAVYLCASSFGVPYEQYFGPGTRLTVT.

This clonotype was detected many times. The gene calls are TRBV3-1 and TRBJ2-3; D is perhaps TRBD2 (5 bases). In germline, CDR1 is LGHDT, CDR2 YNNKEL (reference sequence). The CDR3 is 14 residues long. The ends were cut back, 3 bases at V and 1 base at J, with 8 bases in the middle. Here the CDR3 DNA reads TGTGCCAGCAGCCAGAGCGGAGGCACAGATACGCAGTATTTT. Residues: CASSQSGGTDTQYF.

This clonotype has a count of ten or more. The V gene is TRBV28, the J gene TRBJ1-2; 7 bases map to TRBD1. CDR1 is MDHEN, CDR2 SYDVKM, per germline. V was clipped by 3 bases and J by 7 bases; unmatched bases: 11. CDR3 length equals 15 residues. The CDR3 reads CASSLLGDRLTGYTF. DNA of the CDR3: TGTGCCAGCAGTTTGCTGGGGGACAGACTGACTGGCTACACCTTC.

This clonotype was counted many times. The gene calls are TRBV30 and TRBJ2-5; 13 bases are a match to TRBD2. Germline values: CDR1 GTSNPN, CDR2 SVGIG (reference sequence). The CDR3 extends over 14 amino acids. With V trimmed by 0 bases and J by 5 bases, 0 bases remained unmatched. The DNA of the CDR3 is TGTGCCTGGAGTGTACTAGCGGGAGGGGAGACCCAGTACTTC. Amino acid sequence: CAWSVLAGGETQYF. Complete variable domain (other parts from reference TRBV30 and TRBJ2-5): SQTIHQWPATLVQPVGSPLSLECTVEGTSNPNLYWYRQAAGRGLQLLFYSVGIGQISSEVPQNLSASRPQDRQFILSSKKLLLSDSGFYLCAWSVLAGGETQYFGPGTRLLVL.

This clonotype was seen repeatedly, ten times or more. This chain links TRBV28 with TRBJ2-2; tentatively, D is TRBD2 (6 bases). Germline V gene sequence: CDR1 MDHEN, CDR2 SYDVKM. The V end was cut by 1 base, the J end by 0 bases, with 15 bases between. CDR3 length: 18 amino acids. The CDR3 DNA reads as TGTGCCAGCAGTTTATATGGGGGTGCTAGCGCGAACACCGGGGAGCTGTTTTTT. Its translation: CASSLYGGASANTGELFF.